This TCR beta chain was recorded in a study of blood T cell repertoires in COVID-19. Across the whole study: Sources were T cells, B-cell-depleted T cells, or PBMCs; the material itself was cDNA or gDNA.

Seattle cases were enrolled at active infection and followed longitudinally. The CDR3 totals 17 residues. Trimming cost V 1 base and J 2 bases; bases outside gene matches: 7. Germline V lookup: CDR1 MNHNS, CDR2 SASEGT. Sequencing used immunoSEQ multiplex PCR; TCRdb keeps in-frame clones, though not all of them. The data show about 230,000 clones, over 75% seen once. Source material: peripheral blood. The chain recombines TRBV6-1 with TRBJ1-2; TRBD1 matches 10 bases. This clonotype originated in a man between 50 and 59 years old with COVID-19, enrolled during active disease. For the CDR3, the DNA is TGTGCCAGCAGTGAAGGGACAGGGGGGTTCGGAAACTATGGCTACACCTTC. This sequence encodes CASSEGTGGFGNYGYTF.